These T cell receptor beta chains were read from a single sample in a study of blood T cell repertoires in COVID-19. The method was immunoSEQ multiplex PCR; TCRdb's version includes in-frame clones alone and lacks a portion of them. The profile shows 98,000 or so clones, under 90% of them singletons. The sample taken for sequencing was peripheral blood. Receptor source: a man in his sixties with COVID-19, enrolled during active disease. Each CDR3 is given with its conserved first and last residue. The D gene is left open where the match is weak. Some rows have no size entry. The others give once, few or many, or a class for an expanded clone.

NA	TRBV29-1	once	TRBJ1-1	TGCAGTGGAGGTGGTTTAAGGACTGAAGCTTTCTTT	CSGGGLRTEAFF
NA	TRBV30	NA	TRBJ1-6	TGTGCCTGGACCAAGCCGGGTGATTCACCCCTCCACTTT	CAWTKPGDSPLHF
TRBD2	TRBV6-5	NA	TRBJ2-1	TGTGCCAGCAGTCGTTGGCGGGAGAGCGATGAGCAGTTCTTC	CASSRWRESDEQFF
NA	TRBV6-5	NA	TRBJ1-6	TGTGCCAGCACGAGGGCAGGGGAAGGAGAATCACCCCTCCACTTT	CASTRAGEGESPLHF
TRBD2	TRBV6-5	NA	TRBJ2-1	TGTGCCAGCACCTCGCTAGCGGGAGTGAATGAGCAGTTCTTC	CASTSLAGVNEQFF
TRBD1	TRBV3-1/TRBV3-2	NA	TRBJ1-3	TGTGCCAGCGGCGGGACAGAGTTGAGTGCCATATATTTT	CASGGTELSAIYF
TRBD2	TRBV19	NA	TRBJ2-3	TGTGCCAGTAGTCCTAGGACTAGCGGGAGCACAGATACGCAGTATTTT	CASSPRTSGSTDTQYF
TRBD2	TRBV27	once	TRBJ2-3	TGTGCCAGCAGCGCGACCGGGACTAGCGGGAGTTATAATCCAGATACGCAGTATTTT	CASSATGTSGSYNPDTQYF
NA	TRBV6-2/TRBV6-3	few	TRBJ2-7	TGTGCCAGCAGTTACCGGCCTATACAGTCCTACGAGCAGTACTTC	CASSYRPIQSYEQYF
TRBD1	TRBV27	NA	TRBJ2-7	TGTGCCAGCAGCGCGAACCTACCCGGGACAGGGGCCTACGAGCAGTACTTC	CASSANLPGTGAYEQYF
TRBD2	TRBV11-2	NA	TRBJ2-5	TGTGCCAGCAGCTTAGGGCTAGCGGAAGAGACCCAGTACTTC	CASSLGLAEETQYF
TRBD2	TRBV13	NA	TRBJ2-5	TGTGCCAGCAGCTCGGCGACTAGCGGGAGTAGGTATCGAGAGACCCAGTACTTC	CASSSATSGSRYRETQYF
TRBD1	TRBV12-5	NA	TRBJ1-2	TGTGCTAGTGGTTTGGGTCCCGGGACAGGGGCTAACTATGGCTACACCTTC	CASGLGPGTGANYGYTF
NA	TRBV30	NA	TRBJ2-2	TGTGCCTGGAGACCCCCGACTAGTTGGAAGCCTGTCGGGGAGCTGTTTTTT	CAWRPPTSWKPVGELFF
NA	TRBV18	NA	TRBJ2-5	TGTGCCAGCTCACCCAGGGGCAGACAAGAGACCCAGTACTTC	CASSPRGRQETQYF
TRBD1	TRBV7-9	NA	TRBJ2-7	TGTGCCAGCAGGCAGACCGGGACAGGGCACGAGCAGTACTTC	CASRQTGTGHEQYF
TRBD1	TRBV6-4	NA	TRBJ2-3	TGTGCCAGCAGTGACAACCCCGGGACAGGAGCAGATACGCAGTATTTT	CASSDNPGTGADTQYF
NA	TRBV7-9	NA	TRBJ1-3	TGTGCCAGCAGTTACCCGGGACTCCGCTCTGGAAACACCATATATTTT	CASSYPGLRSGNTIYF
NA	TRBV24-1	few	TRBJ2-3	TGTGCCACCAGTGATCCCATATCCCCTTCGGGCACAGATACGCAGTATTTT	CATSDPISPSGTDTQYF
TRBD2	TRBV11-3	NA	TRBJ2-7	TGTGCCAGCAGCCCAGGACTAGCGGGAGGAGTCGAGCAGTACTTC	CASSPGLAGGVEQYF
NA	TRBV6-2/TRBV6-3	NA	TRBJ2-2	TGTGCCAGCAGTCAGGGACTTAACACCGGGGAGCTGTTTTTT	CASSQGLNTGELFF
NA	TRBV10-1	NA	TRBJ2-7	TGCGCCAGCAGTGGACTAGTTGTAGTCCACGAGCAGTACTTC	CASSGLVVVHEQYF
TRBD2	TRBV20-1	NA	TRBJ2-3	TGCAGTGCGAGTCTCCGGGGAGCGGGGACAGATACGCAGTATTTT	CSASLRGAGTDTQYF
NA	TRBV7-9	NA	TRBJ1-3	TGTGCCAGCAGCTTAGCTGGGGCAGCGGGTGGAAACACCATATATTTT	CASSLAGAAGGNTIYF
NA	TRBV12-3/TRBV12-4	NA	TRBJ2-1	TGTGCCAGCAGTCCACGAGGGAAGGAGCAGTTCTTC	CASSPRGKEQFF
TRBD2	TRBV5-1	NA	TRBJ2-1	TGCGCCAGCAGCCTTGGGACTAGCGCTACTGATGAGCAGTTCTTC	CASSLGTSATDEQFF
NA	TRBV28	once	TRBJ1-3	TGTGCCAGCAGTCCCCCCACCGACAGGCCAAGCTCTGGAAACACCATATATTTT	CASSPPTDRPSSGNTIYF
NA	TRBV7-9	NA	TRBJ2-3	TGTGCCAGCAGCTTAGAGGGGGCAGATACGCAGTATTTT	CASSLEGADTQYF
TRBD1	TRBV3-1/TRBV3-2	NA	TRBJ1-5	TGTGCCAGCAGCCAGGCCACCGGGACAGGATATCAGCCCCAGCATTTT	CASSQATGTGYQPQHF